This T cell receptor (beta chain) was profiled in a study of OX40 agonist ivuxolimab in advanced cancers. Data came from immunoSEQ multiplex PCR; TCRdb stores just in-frame clones and leaves some out. In the table there are about 60,000 clones, approximately 90% of which are singletons. This sequence was found in an adult with an advanced solid tumor such as melanoma, head and neck, liver or kidney cancer. The sample in question was CD4+ or CD8+ T cells sorted from blood, obtained in a trial of the OX40 agonist ivuxolimab.

For the CDR3, the DNA is TGTGCCACCAGCAGGGTCCGGGACTCTTCCTACGAGCAGTACTTC. The encoded protein is CATSRVRDSSYEQYF. The chain links TRBV15 to TRBJ2-7, with TRBD2 as a possible D gene (6 bases). The CDR3 consists of 15 residues. Per germline, CDR1 LNHNV and CDR2 YYDKDF (reference sequence). V was shortened by 3 bases and J by 1 base, with 13 bases between the two germline ends.